Following are 8 T cell receptor beta chains from one sample sequenced in a study of blood T cells in healthy people across ages. The authors ran a second PCR of roughly 6 to 12 cycles using a sample-barcoded 5' primer and a J-beta primer mix. TCRdb analysed the 5' RACE reads with MiXCR anew, one entry per CDR3 protein. Among over 1,500,000 distinct CDR3 sequences listed, about 49% were seen once. Sequenced input: blood. Receptors were obtained from a woman in her 40s in good health.

Only a few counts were recorded for this clonotype. The chain combines TRBV7-2 with TRBJ2-1; 9 bases are a match to TRBD1. The J segment lost 8 bases and the V segment lost 3 bases, leaving 11 bases of the junction unmatched. CDR3 length: 16 residues. CDR1 and CDR2 from the germline V gene are SGHTA and FQGNSA. CDR3: CASSFTGTGSLDEQFF. In DNA form, the CDR3 reads TGTGCCAGCAGCTTCACCGGGACAGGGTCTTTGGATGAGCAGTTCTTC. Filled out from reference TRBV7-2 and TRBJ2-1, the complete variable domain reads GAGVSQSPSNKVTEKGKDVELRCDPISGHTALYWYRQSLGQGLEFLIYFQGNSAPDKSGLPSDRFSAERTGGSVSTLTIQRTQQEDSAVYLCASSFTGTGSLDEQFFGPGTRLTVL.

The CDR3 DNA reads TGTGCCAGCTCCCCTGTTTGGTCAGCCATACTAGATACGCAGTATTTT. It translates to CASSPVWSAILDTQYF. This chain connects TRBV18 to TRBJ2-3, with unresolved D. V dropped 6 bases and J dropped 5 bases, with 21 bases sitting between them. Germline values: CDR1 KGHSH, CDR2 LQKENI. This CDR3 contains 16 residues.

This clonotype was counted only a few times. V and J are TRBV14 and TRBJ2-3; D is perhaps TRBD2 (5 bases). The germline gives CDR1 SGHDN, CDR2 FVKESK. The CDR3 has 15 amino acids. V lost 5 bases and J 2 bases, leaving 14 bases between the germline ends. CDR3 in amino acids: CASSSTTLVTDTQYF. CDR3 nucleotide sequence: TGTGCCAGCAGCTCGACTACCCTCGTCACAGATACGCAGTATTTT.

In its sample, this clonotype was seen a few times. Here the CDR3 reads CASSPDAGTQYF. In DNA, the CDR3 is TGTGCCAGCAGCCCCGACGCTGGTACGCAGTATTTT. The chain uses TRBV7-2 and TRBJ2-3; D uncertain. Per germline, CDR1 SGHTA and CDR2 FQGNSA. This CDR3 has 12 amino acids. V was cut by 5 bases and J by 8 bases, with 11 bases left in between.

This chain uses TRBV13 with TRBJ2-7; TRBD1 is a possible D gene (6 bases). The J call may be mistaken, given a closer DNA end match to TRBJ2-5. Germline V gene data show CDR1 as PRHDT and CDR2 as FYEKMQ (reference sequence). This CDR3 is 14 amino acids long. CDR3 amino acids: CASSQGPVLETQYF. Here the CDR3 DNA reads TGTGCCAGCAGCCAGGGGCCGGTTCTAGAGACCCAGTACTTC.

In this sample, this clonotype turned up a few times. This sequence joins TRBV9 and TRBJ2-1; 9 nucleotides match TRBD2. The CDR3 sequence is 16 residues long. Germline CDR1 SGDLS, CDR2 YYNGEE. V trimming: 1 base; J trimming: 4 bases; junction bases outside the gene matches: 6. CDR3: CASSVSGLAGYNEQFF. As DNA, the CDR3 is TGTGCCAGCAGCGTATCAGGTCTAGCGGGGTACAATGAGCAGTTCTTC. The entire variable domain, with the rest obtained from reference TRBV9 and TRBJ2-1, is as follows: DSGVTQTPKHLITATGQRVTLRCSPRSGDLSVYWYQQSLDQGLQFLIQYYNGEERAKGNILERFSAQQFPDLHSELNLSSLELGDSALYFCASSVSGLAGYNEQFFGPGTRLTVL.

The chain combines TRBV7-2 with TRBJ2-3; TRBD2 matches 9 bases. Trimming cost V 3 bases and J 3 bases; bases outside gene matches: 10. This CDR3 is 17 amino acids long. Germline-derived CDR1 and CDR2 are SGHTA and FQGNSA. The CDR3 nucleotides are TGTGCCAGCAGCTTTGGGATCGCTAGCGGGGCAACAGATACGCAGTATTTT. Translated, it gives CASSFGIASGATDTQYF. Variable domain in full (rest from reference TRBV7-2 and TRBJ2-3): GAGVSQSPSNKVTEKGKDVELRCDPISGHTALYWYRQSLGQGLEFLIYFQGNSAPDKSGLPSDRFSAERTGGSVSTLTIQRTQQEDSAVYLCASSFGIASGATDTQYFGPGTRLTVL.

This clonotype came up many times. This chain links TRBV7-8 with TRBJ2-1, with 13 bases matching TRBD2. Germline loops: CDR1 SGHVS, CDR2 FQNEAQ. CDR3 size: 16 residues. Trimming took 5 bases from V and 4 from J; bases not matched to a gene: 5. The CDR3 region has the DNA TGTGCCAGCAGCCCTCGACTAGCGGGGGGTTACAATGAGCAGTTCTTC. Residues: CASSPRLAGGYNEQFF.